Listed here is a single T cell receptor beta chain. The data are from a study of tumor-infiltrating lymphocytes in primary liver carcinoma. Unsorted whole blood supplied the blood RNA, and germline DNA was isolated too. What was collected before surgery was 3.5 to 4 milliliters of peripheral blood. Between the trimmed V and J ends, which lost 4 bases and 4 bases, there was a span of 13 bases. Germline V gene lookup returns CDR1 SNHLY and CDR2 FYNNEI. The CDR3 loop spans 14 amino acids. The template, approximately 500 ng total RNA, yielded TCR beta cDNA made with a constant-region primer. ARM-PCR, slightly modified, supplied the TCR beta libraries through three nested multiplex PCR rounds. Researchers ran the first two PCR rounds for approximately 10 cycles each with TRBV1-TRBV30 forward primers and a C-beta reverse primer. Each CDR3 protein gets one entry after TCRdb re-called the multiplex PCR reads with MiXCR. The sample yields 190,000 or so distinct CDR3 sequences, 65% seen once.

This receptor was obtained from a woman aged 60-75 years with primary liver carcinoma and hepatitis B virus infection. Sequenced material: peripheral blood. The rearrangement joins TRBV2 to TRBJ2-5; D call uncertain. This CDR3 is CASSAAGPGETQYF. In DNA, the CDR3 is TGTGCCAGCAGTGCGGCAGGCCCCGGAGAGACCCAGTACTTC.